This TCR beta chain was identified during a study of blood T cell repertoires in COVID-19. The V end was cut by 3 bases, the J end by 3 bases, with 13 bases between. The CDR3 sequence is 15 residues long. The germline V gene has CDR1 MNHNY and CDR2 SVGAGI (reference sequence). Using immunoSEQ multiplex PCR, the repertoire was profiled, and TCRdb retains in-frame clones only, with some absent. The data show over 250,000 clones, approximately 90% seen once. Participant-given clinical history determined each cohort assignment. This receptor was identified in a woman between 18 and 29 years old who had recovered from COVID-19. V gene TRBV6-6 combines with J gene TRBJ2-3; a possible D gene is TRBD1 (5 bases). Input material: PBMCs or T cells enriched from blood (not recorded which). CDR3 in amino acids: CASSYGRAETDTQYF. CDR3 nucleotides: TGTGCCAGCAGTTATGGCAGGGCTGAGACAGATACGCAGTATTTT.